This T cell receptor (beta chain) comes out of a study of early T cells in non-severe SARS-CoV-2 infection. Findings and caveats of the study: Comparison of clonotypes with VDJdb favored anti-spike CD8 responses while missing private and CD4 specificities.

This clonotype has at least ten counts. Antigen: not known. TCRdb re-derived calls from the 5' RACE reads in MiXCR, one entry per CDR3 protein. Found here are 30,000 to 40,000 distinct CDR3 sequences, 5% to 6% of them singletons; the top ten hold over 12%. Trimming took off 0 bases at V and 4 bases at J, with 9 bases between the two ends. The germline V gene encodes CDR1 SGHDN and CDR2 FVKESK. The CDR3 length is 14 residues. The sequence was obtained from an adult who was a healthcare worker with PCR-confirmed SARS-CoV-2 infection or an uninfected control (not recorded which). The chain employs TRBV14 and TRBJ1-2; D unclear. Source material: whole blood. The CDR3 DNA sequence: TGTGCCAGCAGCCAAGAATCTCGGGCCTATGGCTACACCTTC. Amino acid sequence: CASSQESRAYGYTF.